This T cell receptor (beta chain) was captured in a study of Tregs in tolerant kidney transplant recipients. General study results and limits: Validation in larger populations is needed because few patients were studied.

Profiling relied on immunoSEQ multiplex PCR, and the TCRdb table lists in-frame clones only, not all of them. The sample lists some 74,000 clones; around 93% were seen once. Thawed PBMCs were FACS-sorted into unstimulated CD4+CD25+CD127- regulatory T cells, CD4+CD25- non-regulatory cells, CD4 and CD8 cells. Regulatory T cells were sorted from thawed PBMCs rested overnight at 37°C with around 220 IU/ml IL-2. This clone is a singleton in its sample. Its antigen remains unidentified. V lost 2 bases, J lost 2 bases, and 13 bases lay in between. In germline, CDR1 is MNHEY, CDR2 SVGAGI. The CDR3 is made up of 15 amino acids.

Sequenced material: Tregs from blood, taken before the transplant. This chain uses TRBV6-5 with TRBJ2-7, with D possibly matching TRBD1 (6 bases). This receptor was taken from a human donor who received a combined kidney and bone marrow transplant. The CDR3 DNA sequence: TGTGCCAGCAGTTACAAGGACAGCGGACCCTACGAGCAGTACTTC. It specifies CASSYKDSGPYEQYF.